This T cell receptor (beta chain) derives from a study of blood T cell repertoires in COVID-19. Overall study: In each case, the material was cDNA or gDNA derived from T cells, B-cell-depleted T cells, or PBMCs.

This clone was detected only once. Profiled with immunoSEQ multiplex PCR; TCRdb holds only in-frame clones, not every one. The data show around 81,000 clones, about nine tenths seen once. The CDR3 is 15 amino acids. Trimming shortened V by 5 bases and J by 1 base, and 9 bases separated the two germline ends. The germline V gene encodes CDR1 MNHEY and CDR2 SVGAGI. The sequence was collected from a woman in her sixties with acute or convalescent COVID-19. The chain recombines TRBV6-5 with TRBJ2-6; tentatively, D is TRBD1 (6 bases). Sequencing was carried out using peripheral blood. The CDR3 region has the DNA TGTGCCAGCAGTCAAAGGGGGTCTGGGGCCAACGTCCTGACTTTC. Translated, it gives CASSQRGSGANVLTF.